This TCR beta chain was observed in a study of T cell repertoires in cytomegalovirus infection. Study details: Both a matching HLA type and CMV infection were indicated by public TCR beta signatures. Study-wide results and caveats: Clonotypes of TCR beta that were HLA-C-restricted and CMV-specific dominated the ex vivo response. Identification of carriers of CMV plus the relevant HLA was achieved through cumulative public TCR beta family frequency.

The germline gives CDR1 SGHTA, CDR2 FQGTGA. This CDR3 region has 17 residues. V was shortened by 4 bases and J by 1 base, with 17 bases between the two germline ends. Details on this clonotype: The target antigen is unknown.

MiXCR was run by TCRdb on the reads, yielding one entry per CDR3 protein. This table holds nearly 550,000 distinct CDR3 sequences, 16% found once. J is TRBJ2-1 and V is TRBV7-3, with D perhaps being TRBD1 or TRBD2 (6 bases each). The sequencing input was CD8+ T cells from PBMCs. This clonotype was sampled from a human donor in good health (CMV status not recorded). Some clones in this sample may be carry-over from other donors' samples. The CDR3 DNA reads TGTGCCAGCAGCTCCTTGGTCTCGGGGGCGTCCTACAATGAGCAGTTCTTC. The encoded protein is CASSSLVSGASYNEQFF.